This T cell receptor beta chain was retrieved from a study of blood T cell repertoires in COVID-19. The overall study: Sites in the United States, Italy and Spain provided acute and convalescent COVID-19 samples. Sample material is recorded as cDNA or gDNA derived from T cells, B-cell-depleted T cells, or PBMCs.

Methods used by the authors: Amplification from reference gene primers served as the basis for estimated nucleated cell counts. Only in-frame clones appear in the TCRdb table, and some are missing; sequencing was by immunoSEQ multiplex PCR. The DNA gave D and trimming, while V, J and clone size come from that table. The data show under 250,000 clones, with under 85% seen just once and around 5.5% held by the top ten. Sequencing was performed on peripheral blood. The clonotype was recovered from a human donor in a cohort sampled during active COVID-19.

The CDR3 DNA reads as TGTGCCAGCAGCTCCAGACCTTTGGGACAGGGGGCAGATCAGCCCCAGCATTTT. Its protein product is CASSSRPLGQGADQPQHF. The V gene is TRBV5-8, the J gene TRBJ1-5; TRBD1 agrees at 12 bases. Unmatched junction bases numbered 12, after V lost 3 bases and J lost 5 bases. The CDR3 sequence is 18 residues long. Germline lookup yields CDR1 SGHTS and CDR2 YDEGEE. The complete variable domain, with remaining parts taken from reference TRBV5-8 and TRBJ1-5, reads EAGVTQSPTHLIKTRGQQATLRCSPISGHTSVYWYQQALGLGLQFLLWYDEGEERNRGNFPPRFSGRQFPNYSSELNVNALELEDSALYLCASSSRPLGQGADQPQHFGDGTRLSIL.